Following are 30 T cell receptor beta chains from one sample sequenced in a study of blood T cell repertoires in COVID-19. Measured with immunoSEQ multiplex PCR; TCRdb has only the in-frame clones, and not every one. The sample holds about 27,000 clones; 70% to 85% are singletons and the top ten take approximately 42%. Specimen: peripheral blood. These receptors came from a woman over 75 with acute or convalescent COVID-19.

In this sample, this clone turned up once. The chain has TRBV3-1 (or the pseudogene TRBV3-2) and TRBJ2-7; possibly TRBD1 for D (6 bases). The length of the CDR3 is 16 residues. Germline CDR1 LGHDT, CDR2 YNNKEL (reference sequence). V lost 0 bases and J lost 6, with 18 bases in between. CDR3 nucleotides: TGTGCCAGCAGCCAAGAGAAGGCACCCAGGGGCCGCGAGCAGTACTTC. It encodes CASSQEKAPRGREQYF.

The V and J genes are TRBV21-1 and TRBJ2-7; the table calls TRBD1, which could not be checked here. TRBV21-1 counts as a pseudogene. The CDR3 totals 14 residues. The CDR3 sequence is CASRRDRKDYEQYF. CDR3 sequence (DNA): TGTGCCAGCAGAAGGGACAGGAAGGATTACGAGCAGTACTTC.

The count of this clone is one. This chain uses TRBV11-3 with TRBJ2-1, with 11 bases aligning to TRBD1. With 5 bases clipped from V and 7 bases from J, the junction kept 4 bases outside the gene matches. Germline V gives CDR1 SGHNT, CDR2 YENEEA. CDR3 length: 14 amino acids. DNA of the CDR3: TGTGCCAGCAGCATGGGACAGGGGGGGAATGAGCAGTTCTTC. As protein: CASSMGQGGNEQFF.

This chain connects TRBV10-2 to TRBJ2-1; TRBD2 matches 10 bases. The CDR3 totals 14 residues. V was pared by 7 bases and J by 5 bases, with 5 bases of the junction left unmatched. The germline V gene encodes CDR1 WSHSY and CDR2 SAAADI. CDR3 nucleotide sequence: TGCGCCAGCAATCTAGCGGGAGTTCACAATGAGCAGTTCTTC. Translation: CASNLAGVHNEQFF.

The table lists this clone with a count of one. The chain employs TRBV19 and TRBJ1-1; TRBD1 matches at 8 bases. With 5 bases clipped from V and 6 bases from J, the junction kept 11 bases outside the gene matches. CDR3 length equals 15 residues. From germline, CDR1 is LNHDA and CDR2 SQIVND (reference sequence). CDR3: CASSPRQGTGAEAFF. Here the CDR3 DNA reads TGTGCCAGTAGTCCTCGACAGGGGACGGGGGCTGAAGCTTTCTTT.

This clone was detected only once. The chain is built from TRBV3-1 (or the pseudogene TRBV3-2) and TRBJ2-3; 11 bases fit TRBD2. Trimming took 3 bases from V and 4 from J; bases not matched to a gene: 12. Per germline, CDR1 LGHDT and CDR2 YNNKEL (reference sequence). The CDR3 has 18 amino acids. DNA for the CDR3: TGTGCCAGCAGCCATCCCTTAGCGGGGGGGATATCCGCAGATACGCAGTATTTT. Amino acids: CASSHPLAGGISADTQYF.

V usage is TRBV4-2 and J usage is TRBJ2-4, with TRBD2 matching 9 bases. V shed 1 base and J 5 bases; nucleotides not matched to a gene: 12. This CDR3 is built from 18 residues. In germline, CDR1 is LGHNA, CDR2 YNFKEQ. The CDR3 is CASSQVRLAGRDENIQYF. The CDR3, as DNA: TGTGCCAGCAGCCAAGTGCGGCTAGCGGGGCGGGACGAAAACATTCAGTACTTC.

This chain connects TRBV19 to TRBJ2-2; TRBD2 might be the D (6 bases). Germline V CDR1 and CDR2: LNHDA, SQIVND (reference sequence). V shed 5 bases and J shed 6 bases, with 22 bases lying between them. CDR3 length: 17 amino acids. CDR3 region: CASSAPAGRGDPGELFF. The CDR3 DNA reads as TGTGCCAGTAGTGCGCCAGCGGGTCGCGGAGACCCCGGGGAGCTGTTTTTT.

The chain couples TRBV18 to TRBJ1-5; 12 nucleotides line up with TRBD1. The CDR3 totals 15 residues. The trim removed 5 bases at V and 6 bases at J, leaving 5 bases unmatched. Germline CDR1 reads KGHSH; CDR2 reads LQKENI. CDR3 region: CASSDGTGGVQPQHF. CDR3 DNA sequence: TGTGCCAGCTCAGATGGGACAGGGGGCGTTCAGCCCCAGCATTTT.

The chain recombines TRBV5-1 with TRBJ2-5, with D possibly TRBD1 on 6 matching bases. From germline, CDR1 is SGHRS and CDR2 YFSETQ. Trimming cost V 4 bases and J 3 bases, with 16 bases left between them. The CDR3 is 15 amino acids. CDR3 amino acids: CASSQNRVLEETQYF. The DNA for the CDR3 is TGCGCCAGCAGCCAAAACAGGGTACTTGAAGAGACCCAGTACTTC.

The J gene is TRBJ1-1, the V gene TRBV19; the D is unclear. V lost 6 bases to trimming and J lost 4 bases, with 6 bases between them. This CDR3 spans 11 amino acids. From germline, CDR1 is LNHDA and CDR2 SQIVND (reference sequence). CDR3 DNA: TGTGCCAGTAGGTCGAGCACTGAAGCTTTCTTT. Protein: CASRSSTEAFF.

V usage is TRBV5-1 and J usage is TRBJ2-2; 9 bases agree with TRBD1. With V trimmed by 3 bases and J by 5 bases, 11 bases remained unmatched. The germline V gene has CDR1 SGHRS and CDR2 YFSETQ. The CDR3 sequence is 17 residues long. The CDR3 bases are TGCGCCAGCAGCTCTATACAGGGGGCCGTGAGGACCGGGGAGCTGTTTTTT. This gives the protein CASSSIQGAVRTGELFF.

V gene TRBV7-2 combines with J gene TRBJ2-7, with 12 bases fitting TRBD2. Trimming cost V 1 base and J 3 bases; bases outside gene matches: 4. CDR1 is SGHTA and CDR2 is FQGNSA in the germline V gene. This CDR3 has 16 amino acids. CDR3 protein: CASSLGPGLAGYEQYF. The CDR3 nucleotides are TGTGCCAGCAGCTTAGGTCCGGGACTAGCGGGCTACGAGCAGTACTTC.

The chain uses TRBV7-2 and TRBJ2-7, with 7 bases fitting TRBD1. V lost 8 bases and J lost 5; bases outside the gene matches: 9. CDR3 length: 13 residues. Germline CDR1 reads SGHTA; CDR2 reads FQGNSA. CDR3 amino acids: CASEGQWGDEQYF. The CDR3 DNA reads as TGTGCCAGCGAGGGACAGTGGGGAGACGAGCAGTACTTC.

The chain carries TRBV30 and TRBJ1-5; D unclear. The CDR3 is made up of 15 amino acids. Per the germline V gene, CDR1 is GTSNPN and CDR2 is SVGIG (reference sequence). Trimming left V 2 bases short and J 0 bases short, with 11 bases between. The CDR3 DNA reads TGTGCCTGGAGTACCAGGTCTCATAGCAATCAGCCCCAGCATTTT. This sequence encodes CAWSTRSHSNQPQHF.

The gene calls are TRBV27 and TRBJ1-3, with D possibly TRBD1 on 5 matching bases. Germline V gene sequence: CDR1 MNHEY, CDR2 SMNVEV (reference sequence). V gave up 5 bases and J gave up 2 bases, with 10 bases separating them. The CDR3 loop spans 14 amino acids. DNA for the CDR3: TGTGCCAGCAGTCCCCGGGGGGCTGGAAACACCATATATTTT. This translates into CASSPRGAGNTIYF.

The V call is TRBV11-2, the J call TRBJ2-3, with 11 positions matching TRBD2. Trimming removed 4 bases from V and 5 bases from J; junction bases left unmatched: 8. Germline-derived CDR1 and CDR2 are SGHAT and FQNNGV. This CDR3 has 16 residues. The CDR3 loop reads CASSSTSSGRLDTQYF. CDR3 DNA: TGTGCCAGCAGCTCAACTTCTAGCGGGAGGTTAGATACGCAGTATTTT.

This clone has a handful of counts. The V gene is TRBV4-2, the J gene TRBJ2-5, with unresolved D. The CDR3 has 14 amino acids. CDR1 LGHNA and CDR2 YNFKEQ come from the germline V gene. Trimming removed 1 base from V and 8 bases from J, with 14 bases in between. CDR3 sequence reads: CASSQAGSLGTQYF. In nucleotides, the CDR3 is TGTGCCAGCAGCCAAGCCGGGTCTCTCGGTACCCAGTACTTC.

For the CDR3, the DNA is TGTGCCAGCAGCCGGGACATCTCTGGAAACACCATATATTTT. Translating gives CASSRDISGNTIYF. The chain uses TRBV5-6 and TRBJ1-3, with TRBD1 as a possible D gene (6 bases). V lost 4 bases to trimming and J lost 0 bases, with 8 bases between them. The CDR3 spans 14 residues. Germline CDR1 SGHDT, CDR2 YYEEEE.

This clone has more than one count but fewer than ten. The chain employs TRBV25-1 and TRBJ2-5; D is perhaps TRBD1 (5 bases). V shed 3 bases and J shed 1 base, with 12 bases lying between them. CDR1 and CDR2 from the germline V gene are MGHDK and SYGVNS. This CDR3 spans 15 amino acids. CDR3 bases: TGTGCCAGCAGTGACCCCAGGCAGGGCCAAGAGACCCAGTACTTC. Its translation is CASSDPRQGQETQYF. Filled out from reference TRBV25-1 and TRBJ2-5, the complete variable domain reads EADIYQTPRYLVIGTGKKITLECSQTMGHDKMYWYQQDPGMELHLIHYSYGVNSTEKGDLSSESTVSRIRTEHFPLTLESARPSHTSQYLCASSDPRQGQETQYFGPGTRLLVL.

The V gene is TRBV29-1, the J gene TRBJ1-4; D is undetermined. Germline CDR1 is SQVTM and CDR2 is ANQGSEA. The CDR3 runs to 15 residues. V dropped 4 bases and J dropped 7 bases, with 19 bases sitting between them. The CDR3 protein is CSVAGPGTRGEKLFF. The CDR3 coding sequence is TGCAGCGTTGCCGGACCGGGAACTCGTGGTGAAAAACTGTTTTTT.

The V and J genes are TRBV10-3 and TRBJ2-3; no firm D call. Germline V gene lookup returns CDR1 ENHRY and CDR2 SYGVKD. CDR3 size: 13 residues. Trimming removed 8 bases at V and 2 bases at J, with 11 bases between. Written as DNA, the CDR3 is TGTGCCATCGGTAGCCCCAACACAGATACGCAGTATTTT. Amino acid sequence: CAIGSPNTDTQYF.

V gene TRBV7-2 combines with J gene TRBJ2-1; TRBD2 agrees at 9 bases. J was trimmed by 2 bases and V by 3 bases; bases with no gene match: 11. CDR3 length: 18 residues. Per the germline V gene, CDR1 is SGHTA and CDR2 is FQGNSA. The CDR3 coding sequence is TGTGCCAGCAGCTTTCTCCTTAGCGGGAGAGGTACCTACAATGAGCAGTTCTTC. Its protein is CASSFLLSGRGTYNEQFF.

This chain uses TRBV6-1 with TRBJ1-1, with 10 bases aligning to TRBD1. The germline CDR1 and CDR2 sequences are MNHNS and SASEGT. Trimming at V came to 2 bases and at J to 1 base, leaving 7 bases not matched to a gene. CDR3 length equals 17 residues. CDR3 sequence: CASSERGTGARNTEAFF. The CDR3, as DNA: TGTGCCAGCAGTGAAAGAGGGACAGGGGCCAGGAACACTGAAGCTTTCTTT.

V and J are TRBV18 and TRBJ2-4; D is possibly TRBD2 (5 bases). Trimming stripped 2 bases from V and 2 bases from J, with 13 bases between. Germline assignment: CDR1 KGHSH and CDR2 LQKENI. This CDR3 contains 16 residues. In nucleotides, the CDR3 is TGTGCCAGCTCACCAGGCACCGGCGGGTCCAAAAACATTCAGTACTTC. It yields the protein CASSPGTGGSKNIQYF.

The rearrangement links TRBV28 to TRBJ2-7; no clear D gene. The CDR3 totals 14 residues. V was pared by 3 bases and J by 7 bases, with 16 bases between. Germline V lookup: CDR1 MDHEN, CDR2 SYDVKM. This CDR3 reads CASSFRPVRMEQYF. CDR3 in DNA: TGTGCCAGCAGTTTTCGCCCTGTGCGAATGGAGCAGTACTTC.

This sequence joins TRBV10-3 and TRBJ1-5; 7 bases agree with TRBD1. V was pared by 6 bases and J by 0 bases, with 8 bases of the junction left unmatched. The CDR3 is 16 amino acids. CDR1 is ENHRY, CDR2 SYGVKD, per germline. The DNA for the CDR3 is TGTGCCATCAGCCGCTCAGGGACAGATAGCAATCAGCCCCAGCATTTT. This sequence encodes CAISRSGTDSNQPQHF.

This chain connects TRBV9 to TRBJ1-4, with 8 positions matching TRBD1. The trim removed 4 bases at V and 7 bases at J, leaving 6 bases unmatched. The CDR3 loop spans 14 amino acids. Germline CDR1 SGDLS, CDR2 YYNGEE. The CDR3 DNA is TGTGCCAGCAGCATGACAGGGGCGGGTGAAAAACTGTTTTTT. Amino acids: CASSMTGAGEKLFF.

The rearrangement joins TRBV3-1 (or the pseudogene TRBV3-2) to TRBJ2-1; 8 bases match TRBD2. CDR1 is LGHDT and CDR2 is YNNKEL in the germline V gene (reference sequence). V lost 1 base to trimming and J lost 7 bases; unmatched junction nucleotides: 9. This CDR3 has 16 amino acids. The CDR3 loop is CASSQVHGGAVNEQFF. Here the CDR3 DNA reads TGTGCCAGCAGCCAAGTTCACGGGGGGGCCGTTAATGAGCAGTTCTTC.

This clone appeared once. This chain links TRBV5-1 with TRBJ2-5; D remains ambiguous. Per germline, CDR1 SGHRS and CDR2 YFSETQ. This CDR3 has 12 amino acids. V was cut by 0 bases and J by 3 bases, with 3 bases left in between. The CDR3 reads CASSLVKETQYF. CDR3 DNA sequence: TGCGCCAGCAGCTTGGTTAAAGAGACCCAGTACTTC.